These T cell receptor beta chains were read from a single sample in a study of tumor and adjacent non-tumor tissue in lung cancer. TCRdb fed the multiplex PCR reads into MiXCR, producing one record per CDR3 protein. In the table there are more than 85,000 distinct CDR3 sequences, 61% of which are singletons. Specimen: lung tumor tissue. The receptors here all came from a man aged 70-80 years with non-small cell lung cancer. Each CDR3 is given with its conserved first and last residue. Each record gives: J gene, CDR3 length, D gene, V gene, clone size, CDR3 DNA, CDR3 protein. A D gene is named only where the DNA matches it firmly. The listing skips clone size in some rows; elsewhere it reads once, few, many or a size class.

j_gene: TRBJ2-3; len: 15; d_gene: NA; v_gene: TRBV11-2; abundance: medium-sized; CDR3nt: TGTGCCAGCAGCTTAGACAGGGCCCCATCAGATACGCAGTATTTT; CDR3aa: CASSLDRAPSDTQYF
j_gene: TRBJ2-2; len: 13; d_gene: NA; v_gene: TRBV11-3; abundance: NA; CDR3nt: TGTGCCAACAGCTTAGTTGAGGCCGTGGAACTGTTTTTT; CDR3aa: CANSLVEAVELFF
j_gene: TRBJ2-3; len: 14; d_gene: TRBD2; v_gene: TRBV4-1; abundance: once; CDR3nt: TGCGCCAGCACTCAAGGCCTAGCGGAAGATACGCATTATTTT; CDR3aa: CASTQGLAEDTHYF
j_gene: TRBJ1-4; len: 13; d_gene: NA; v_gene: TRBV29-1; abundance: NA; CDR3nt: TGCAGCGTCCCTGAGGATGCCGATGAAAGACTGTTTTTT; CDR3aa: CSVPEDADERLFF
j_gene: TRBJ2-1; len: 17; d_gene: TRBD2; v_gene: TRBV11-2; abundance: NA; CDR3nt: TGTACCAGCAGCATTAGCGGTTCGGCTAGCGGGAGGACGAGTCAGTTATTC; CDR3aa: CTSSISGSASGRTSQLF
j_gene: TRBJ1-5; len: 12; d_gene: NA; v_gene: TRBV28; abundance: NA; CDR3nt: TGTGCCAGCAACGGGGAAAATCAGCCCCAGCATTTT; CDR3aa: CASNGENQPQHF
j_gene: TRBJ2-2; len: 15; d_gene: TRBD2; v_gene: TRBV6-6; abundance: many; CDR3nt: TGTGCCAGCAGACCGGGACTAGGGGAGTCTGGGGAGCTGTTTTTT; CDR3aa: CASRPGLGESGELFF
j_gene: TRBJ1-5; len: 15; d_gene: NA; v_gene: TRBV4-1; abundance: NA; CDR3nt: TGCGCCAGCAGCCAAGATACCGCAGAGGGAAGGACCCAGCATTTT; CDR3aa: CASSQDTAEGRTQHF
j_gene: TRBJ2-7; len: 14; d_gene: TRBD2; v_gene: TRBV7-9; abundance: NA; CDR3nt: TGTGCCAGCAGCTTAGACTTGGCGGGGGGAGAGCAGTACTTC; CDR3aa: CASSLDLAGGEQYF
j_gene: TRBJ1-3; len: 16; d_gene: NA; v_gene: TRBV29-1; abundance: few; CDR3nt: TGCAGCGTTGAAGGCTTTACTGCGGACTCTGGAAACACCATATATTTT; CDR3aa: CSVEGFTADSGNTIYF